This TCR beta chain was found in a study of OX40 agonist ivuxolimab in advanced cancers. Study-level points and caveats: Determination of antigen specificity was not performed for the expanded peripheral T cells.

Remarks on this clone: Its antigen is unknown.

Germline assignment: CDR1 SGHAT and CDR2 FQNNGV. The germline V and J ends were trimmed by 1 base and 5 bases, with 5 bases remaining between them. The CDR3 runs 13 residues. The data were produced by immunoSEQ multiplex PCR, yet TCRdb's version contains in-frame clones alone and is incomplete. The data contain 25,000 to 35,000 clones, approximately 89% of them singletons. The V gene is TRBV11-2, the J gene TRBJ2-2; D gene ambiguous. Specimen: CD4+ or CD8+ T cells sorted from blood, collected in a trial of the OX40 agonist ivuxolimab. The sequence was collected from an adult with an advanced solid tumor such as melanoma, head and neck, liver or kidney cancer. CDR3 loop: CASSLVKTGELFF. CDR3 DNA: TGTGCCAGCAGCTTAGTAAAGACCGGGGAGCTGTTTTTT.